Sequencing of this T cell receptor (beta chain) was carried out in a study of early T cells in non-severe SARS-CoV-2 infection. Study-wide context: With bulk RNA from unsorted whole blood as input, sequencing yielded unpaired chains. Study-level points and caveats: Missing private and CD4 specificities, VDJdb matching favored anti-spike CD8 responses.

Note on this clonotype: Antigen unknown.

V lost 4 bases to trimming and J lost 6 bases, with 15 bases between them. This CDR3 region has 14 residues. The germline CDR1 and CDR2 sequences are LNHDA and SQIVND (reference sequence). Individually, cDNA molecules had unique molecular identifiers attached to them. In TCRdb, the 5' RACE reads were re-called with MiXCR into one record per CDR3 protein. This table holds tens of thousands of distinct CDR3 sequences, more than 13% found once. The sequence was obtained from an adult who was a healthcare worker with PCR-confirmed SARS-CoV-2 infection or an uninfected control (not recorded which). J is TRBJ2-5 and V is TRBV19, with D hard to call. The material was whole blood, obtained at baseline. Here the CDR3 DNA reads TGTGCCAGTAGTAAATCGTCGCCCTCAAAGACCCAGTACTTC. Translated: CASSKSSPSKTQYF.